A selection of T cell receptor beta chains follows, all from one sample in a study of blood T cell repertoires in COVID-19. Assay: immunoSEQ multiplex PCR; the TCRdb copy retains only in-frame clones and omits some. This table holds about 180,000 clones, over 75% found once. Input material: PBMCs or T cells enriched from blood (not recorded which). These receptors were collected from a woman aged 18-29 years who had recovered from COVID-19. CDR3s include the opening cysteine and the closing phenylalanine or tryptophan. D genes are given only for firm matches. A row's size may be missing; if present it is once, few, many or a size class.

>TRBJ2-1|TRBD2|TRBV7-6|-
CASSFRLAGYNEQFF
TGTGCCAGCAGCTTCCGACTAGCCGGCTACAATGAGCAGTTCTTC
>TRBJ2-4|TRBD1|TRBV29-1|-
CSVDGTGEGNIQYF
TGCAGCGTTGACGGGACAGGGGAGGGAAACATTCAGTACTTC
>TRBJ1-1|TRBD1|TRBV15|few
CATSRDIRGPEAFF
TGTGCCACCAGCAGAGATATCAGGGGGCCTGAAGCTTTCTTT
>TRBJ1-5|-|TRBV7-2|-
CASSLNWRGNQPQHF
TGTGCCAGCAGCTTAAACTGGCGGGGAAATCAGCCCCAGCATTTT
>TRBJ1-2|-|TRBV15|-
CATRAGYNYGYTF
TGTGCCACCAGGGCAGGGTATAACTATGGCTACACCTTC
>TRBJ1-1|TRBD1|TRBV5-1|-
CASSLGMGQLEAFF
TGCGCCAGCAGCTTGGGAATGGGACAGCTTGAAGCTTTCTTT
>TRBJ2-7|-|TRBV28|-
CASSLFPPDRPYTYEQYF
TGTGCCAGCAGTTTATTCCCCCCCGACAGGCCATATACCTACGAGCAGTACTTC
>TRBJ1-1|-|TRBV28|once
CASIIGHHGTEAFF
TGTGCCAGCATTATAGGACATCACGGCACTGAAGCTTTCTTT
>TRBJ1-3|TRBD1|TRBV19|-
CAAGWDRGPGNTIYF
TGTGCCGCTGGATGGGACAGGGGGCCTGGAAACACCATATATTTT
>TRBJ1-1|-|TRBV6-5|once
CASSYEATGRNTEAFF
TGTGCCAGCAGTTACGAGGCGACAGGAAGGAACACTGAAGCTTTCTTT
>TRBJ1-2|-|TRBV30|-
CAWSSYGYTF
TGTGCCTGGAGTTCATATGGCTACACCTTC
>TRBJ1-1|TRBD1|TRBV7-8|-
CASSLGRQGIVNTEAFF
TGTGCCAGCAGCTTAGGCCGACAGGGTATAGTGAACACTGAAGCTTTCTTT
>TRBJ1-3|-|TRBV21-1|once
CASSKGTENGNTIYF
TGTGCCAGCAGCAAAGGGACAGAAAACGGAAACACCATATATTTT
>TRBJ2-5|-|TRBV13|-
CASTRTGGETQYF
TGTGCCAGCACCCGGACTGGTGGTGAGACCCAGTACTTC
>TRBJ2-5|TRBD2|TRBV2|-
CASGRGEETQYF
TGTGCCAGCGGGCGGGGGGAAGAGACCCAGTACTTC
>TRBJ2-2|-|TRBV4-3|many
CASSQGIGQNTGELFF
TGCGCCAGCAGCCAAGGGATCGGACAGAACACCGGGGAGCTGTTTTTT
>TRBJ2-1|-|TRBV19|-
CASSMAGHYNEQFF
TGTGCCAGTAGTATGGCAGGGCACTACAATGAGCAGTTCTTC
>TRBJ1-4|TRBD1|TRBV7-8|-
CASSFLQGAAEKLFF
TGTGCCAGCAGCTTCCTACAGGGGGCAGCTGAAAAACTGTTTTTT
>TRBJ2-1|TRBD2|TRBV13|-
CASSLAGTIYNEQFF
TGTGCCAGCAGCTTAGCTGGGACTATTTACAATGAGCAGTTCTTC
>TRBJ2-2|TRBD1|TRBV19|-
CASNEQGAGELFF
TGTGCCAGTAATGAGCAGGGGGCCGGGGAGCTGTTTTTT
>TRBJ2-5|-|TRBV7-2|-
CASSLGPSGTQYF
TGTGCCAGCAGCTTGGGGCCCTCGGGGACCCAGTACTTC
>TRBJ2-7|-|TRBV7-2|-
CASSLGNRVFGEQYF
TGTGCCAGCAGCTTAGGGAACAGGGTGTTCGGCGAGCAGTACTTC
>TRBJ2-1|TRBD2|TRBV27|once
CASSLSSGGPFQEQFF
TGTGCCAGCAGTTTATCGAGCGGGGGGCCCTTCCAGGAGCAGTTCTTC
>TRBJ2-1|-|TRBV4-1|-
CASSRSSLYNEQFF
TGCGCCAGCAGCCGTTCGTCTCTATACAATGAGCAGTTCTTC
>TRBJ1-5|TRBD1|TRBV28|-
CASSSTQGAGQPQHF
TGTGCCAGCAGTTCCACACAGGGGGCTGGTCAGCCCCAGCATTTT